Listed here are 18 T cell receptor beta chains from one sample, sequenced in a study of vaccination and CD4 T cells after COVID-19. Sequenced with the Oncomine TCR Beta short-read assay was DNA taken from cultured CD4+ T cells. Each CDR3 protein is one row after TCRdb ran MiXCR on the PCR reads. The repertoire holds 9,500 to 13,000 distinct CDR3 sequences, with roughly 40% as singletons. These receptors have no identified antigens. Treatment in this sample: approximately 9-day PBMC culture with coronavirus spike peptide pools or control peptides (ViraFEST assay). Sample: CD4+ T cells from blood, cultured in vitro. These receptors were taken from a human donor who had recovered from COVID-19.

J is TRBJ1-2 and V is TRBV5-1, with D perhaps TRBD1 (5 bases). The CDR3 is made up of 15 amino acids. Germline V gives CDR1 SGHRS, CDR2 YFSETQ. Deletions cut 0 bases from V and 3 bases from J, with 12 bases between. CDR3: CASSLDGSGDYGYTF. CDR3 DNA: TGCGCCAGCAGCTTGGACGGCTCGGGGGACTATGGCTACACCTTC.

This clonotype was seen more than once but under ten times. This sequence joins TRBV4-1 and TRBJ1-2, with D unclear. V was cut by 2 bases and J by 3 bases, with 13 bases left in between. The CDR3 runs to 15 residues. Germline assignment: CDR1 MGHRA and CDR2 YSYEKL. CDR3: CASSQSHQRDYGYTF. The CDR3 bases are TGCGCCAGCAGCCAAAGTCATCAAAGGGACTATGGCTACACCTTC.

The table lists this clonotype with a few counts. The chain recombines TRBV11-3 with TRBJ1-4; D perhaps matches TRBD1 (5 bases). This CDR3 comprises 12 residues. Germline CDR1 SGHNT, CDR2 YENEEA. Trimming pared 4 bases from V and 7 bases from J, leaving 7 bases between. CDR3 bases: TGTGCCAGCAGCTCCCAGGGTGAAAAACTGTTTTTT. Amino acid sequence: CASSSQGEKLFF.

The chain combines TRBV7-8 with TRBJ2-5; 11 bases fit TRBD2. V was pared by 0 bases and J by 1 base, with 7 bases of the junction left unmatched. The germline V gene encodes CDR1 SGHVS and CDR2 FQNEAQ. This CDR3 is built from 18 residues. CDR3 in amino acids: CASSLAGLAVWSQETQYF. Here the CDR3 DNA reads TGTGCCAGCAGCTTAGCGGGACTAGCGGTGTGGTCCCAAGAGACCCAGTACTTC.

The genes are TRBV6-2 or TRBV6-3 and TRBJ1-5, with TRBD1 matching 10 bases. The length of the CDR3 is 18 residues. V trimming: 6 bases; J trimming: 0 bases; junction bases outside the gene matches: 11. Germline V gene data show CDR1 as MNHEY and CDR2 as SVGEGT. The CDR3 protein is CASRYGTGVLTSNQPQHF. CDR3 nucleotides: TGTGCCAGCAGGTACGGGACAGGGGTACTTACTAGCAATCAGCCCCAGCATTTT.

This rearrangement joins TRBV5-1 to TRBJ1-1; no clear D gene. V was shortened by 0 bases and J by 3 bases, with 12 bases between the two germline ends. CDR1 is SGHRS, CDR2 YFSETQ, per germline. The CDR3 spans 15 residues. In nucleotides, the CDR3 is TGCGCCAGCAGCTTGGATATCCGAGTGGACACTGAAGCTTTCTTT. Encoded protein: CASSLDIRVDTEAFF.

This clonotype turned up a few times. The chain employs TRBV18 and TRBJ1-1; no clear D gene. CDR3 size: 13 residues. Germline values: CDR1 KGHSH, CDR2 LQKENI. Between the trimmed V and J ends, which lost 5 bases and 0 bases, there was a span of 7 bases. The CDR3 protein is CASSVPLNTEAFF. CDR3 bases: TGTGCCAGCTCAGTACCTTTGAACACTGAAGCTTTCTTT. Full variable domain (missing parts from reference TRBV18 and TRBJ1-1): NAGVMQNPRHLVRRRGQEARLRCSPMKGHSHVYWYRQLPEEGLKFMVYLQKENIIDESGMPKERFSAEFPKEGPSILRIQQVVRGDSAAYFCASSVPLNTEAFFGQGTRLTVV.

The chain links TRBV7-2 to TRBJ1-1; the match to TRBD1 covers 8 bases. CDR3 length: 16 residues. Unmatched junction bases numbered 9, after V lost 1 base and J lost 5 bases. The germline V gene encodes CDR1 SGHTA and CDR2 FQGNSA. The CDR3 bases are TGTGCCAGCAGCTTAGGACGGGGCAGGGGGCTTACTGAAGCTTTCTTT. It codes for CASSLGRGRGLTEAFF. The whole variable domain, remainder taken from reference TRBV7-2 and TRBJ1-1, is GAGVSQSPSNKVTEKGKDVELRCDPISGHTALYWYRQSLGQGLEFLIYFQGNSAPDKSGLPSDRFSAERTGGSVSTLTIQRTQQEDSAVYLCASSLGRGRGLTEAFFGQGTRLTVV.

This clonotype was observed a few times. This chain connects TRBV27 to TRBJ1-1; tentative D call: TRBD1 (6 bases). Looked up from germline, CDR1 is MNHEY and CDR2 is SMNVEV (reference sequence). Trimming took off 8 bases at V and 3 bases at J, with 19 bases between the two ends. The CDR3 extends over 15 amino acids. CDR3 in DNA: TGTGCCAGCGCCATCTACAGGGTTCGGGACACTGAAGCTTTCTTT. Its translation: CASAIYRVRDTEAFF.

This sequence joins TRBV5-1 and TRBJ2-7; D remains unclear. Germline assignment: CDR1 SGHRS and CDR2 YFSETQ. The germline V and J ends were trimmed by 0 bases and 6 bases, with 4 bases remaining between them. This CDR3 has 11 residues. The DNA for the CDR3 is TGCGCCAGCAGCTTGGCTGGCGAGCAGTACTTC. Translated, it gives CASSLAGEQYF.

This clonotype came up a few times. This sequence joins TRBV9 and TRBJ2-4; D possibly uses TRBD1 or TRBD2 (6 bases each). V lost 7 bases and J lost 2, with 16 bases in between. CDR1 SGDLS and CDR2 YYNGEE come from the germline V gene. This CDR3 region has 15 residues. In DNA form, the CDR3 reads TGTGCCAGCGCCGAGGGGGGCATGACCAAAAACATTCAGTACTTC. It yields the protein CASAEGGMTKNIQYF.

V is TRBV12-3 or TRBV12-4 and J is TRBJ1-1, with 9 bases lining up with TRBD1. V lost 4 bases, J lost 5 bases, and 8 bases stayed unmatched. The CDR3 contains 15 residues. The CDR3 sequence: CASSSYRGRGTEAFF. The CDR3 DNA follows: TGTGCCAGCAGTTCCTACAGGGGGCGAGGTACTGAAGCTTTCTTT.

The table lists this clonotype with a few counts. V and J are TRBV5-4 and TRBJ1-6; D gene unclear. Trimming cost V 2 bases and J 0 bases, with 3 bases left between them. This CDR3 comprises 14 residues. CDR1 is SGHNT and CDR2 is YYREEE in the germline V gene (reference sequence). The CDR3 DNA sequence: TGTGCCAGCAGCTTCGGCTCCTATAATTCACCCCTCCACTTT. Amino acids: CASSFGSYNSPLHF.

The chain is built from TRBV12-3 or TRBV12-4 and TRBJ1-5; D perhaps matches TRBD1 (5 bases). The V end lost 5 bases, the J end lost 3 bases, and 11 bases lay between the germline ends. This CDR3 has 14 amino acids. The CDR3 spells CASSGMGDNQPQHF. For the CDR3, the DNA is TGTGCCAGCAGTGGTATGGGGGACAATCAGCCCCAGCATTTT.

This clonotype came up a few times. The junction shows a germline mismatch at one end, possibly a read error. The V and J genes are TRBV10-3 and TRBJ1-5; D gene uncertain. The CDR3 has 17 amino acids. Germline V gene sequence: CDR1 ENHRY, CDR2 SYGVKD. This CDR3 is CASSVSPRSFGSQPQHF. For the CDR3, the DNA is TGTGCCAGCAGTGTGTCGCCTAGGTCGTTCGGGAGTCAGCCCCAGCATTTT.

This chain uses TRBV11-2 with TRBJ2-2; tentatively, D is TRBD1 (7 bases). The CDR3 totals 15 residues. Trimming removed 6 bases from V and 1 base from J, with 12 bases in between. Germline V gene data show CDR1 as SGHAT and CDR2 as FQNNGV. The CDR3 nucleotides are TGTGCCAGCAGACGACAGGGACTGAACACCGGGGAGCTGTTTTTT. The encoded protein is CASRRQGLNTGELFF.

This chain uses TRBV27 with TRBJ1-4; the D is unclear. The CDR3 extends over 15 amino acids. The V end lost 0 bases, the J end lost 5 bases, and 10 bases lay between the germline ends. The germline V gene has CDR1 MNHEY and CDR2 SMNVEV (reference sequence). CDR3 in DNA: TGTGCCAGCAGTTTATCGGTACAGCCAAATGAAAAACTGTTTTTT. Protein product: CASSLSVQPNEKLFF.

This clonotype has a single count. The gene calls are TRBV20-1 and TRBJ1-2; 8 nucleotides match TRBD1. The J segment lost 2 bases and the V segment lost 3 bases, leaving 8 bases of the junction unmatched. CDR3 length equals 15 residues. CDR1 is DFQATT, CDR2 SNEGSKA, per germline (reference sequence). CDR3: CSARSGQEGNYGYTF. For the CDR3, the DNA is TGCAGTGCTAGGTCGGGACAGGAGGGAAACTATGGCTACACCTTC.